The text below deals with one T cell receptor (beta chain). Its antigen remains unknown. This specimen belongs to a study of regulatory T cells in long-lasting Graves disease. Findings and caveats of the study: There was favoring of TRBV28, TRBJ1-2 and TRBJ2-5 in persistent disease. Persistent Graves' patients showed a TCR diversity that was lower than that of newly diagnosed ones.

CDR3-region Arm-PCR and iRepertoire HTBI primers produced the TCR beta libraries. TCRdb reprocessed the multiplex PCR reads with MiXCR, giving one entry per CDR3 protein. The data contain hundreds of thousands of distinct CDR3 sequences, approximately 15% of them singletons. Time point in this sample: newly diagnosed GD, antithyroid drugs for less than 3 months. Extracted PBMC RNA gave rise to the TCR library. CDR3 length: 13 residues. Trimming pared 0 bases from V and 10 bases from J, leaving 10 bases between. Germline V gene data show CDR1 as MNHEY and CDR2 as SMNVEV (reference sequence). The same sample was also studied in work on T cells in Graves' hyperthyroidism and ophthalmopathy. That report notes: The model made its ophthalmopathy prediction, and onset followed a median approximately six months later.

The clonotype comes from a woman in her thirties with Graves disease. V usage is TRBV27 and J usage is TRBJ2-1; D might be TRBD2 (5 bases). The sample in question was peripheral blood mononuclear cells (PBMCs), obtained at new diagnosis, from a patient treated with antithyroid drugs. The CDR3 nucleotides are TGTGCCAGCAGTTTATCGAATGGGAGAGAGCAGTTCTTC. Translation: CASSLSNGREQFF.